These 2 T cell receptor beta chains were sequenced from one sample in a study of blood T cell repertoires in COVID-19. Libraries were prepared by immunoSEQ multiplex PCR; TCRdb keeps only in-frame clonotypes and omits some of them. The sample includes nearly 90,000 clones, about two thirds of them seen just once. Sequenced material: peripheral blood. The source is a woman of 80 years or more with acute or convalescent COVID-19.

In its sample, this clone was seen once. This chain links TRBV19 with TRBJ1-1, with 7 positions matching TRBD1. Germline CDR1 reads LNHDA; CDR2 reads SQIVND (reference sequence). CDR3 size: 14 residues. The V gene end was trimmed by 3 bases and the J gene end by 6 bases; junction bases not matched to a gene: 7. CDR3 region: CASSITRQGAEAFF. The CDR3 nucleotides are TGTGCCAGTAGTATTACCCGGCAGGGGGCTGAAGCTTTCTTT.

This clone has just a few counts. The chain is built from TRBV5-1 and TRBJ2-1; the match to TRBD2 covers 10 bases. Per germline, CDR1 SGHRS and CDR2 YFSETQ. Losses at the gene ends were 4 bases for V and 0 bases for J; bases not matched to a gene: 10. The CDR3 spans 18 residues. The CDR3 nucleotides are TGCGCCAGCAGCCCGGCTAGCGGGGGCCCCAGCTCCTACAATGAGCAGTTCTTC. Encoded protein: CASSPASGGPSSYNEQFF.